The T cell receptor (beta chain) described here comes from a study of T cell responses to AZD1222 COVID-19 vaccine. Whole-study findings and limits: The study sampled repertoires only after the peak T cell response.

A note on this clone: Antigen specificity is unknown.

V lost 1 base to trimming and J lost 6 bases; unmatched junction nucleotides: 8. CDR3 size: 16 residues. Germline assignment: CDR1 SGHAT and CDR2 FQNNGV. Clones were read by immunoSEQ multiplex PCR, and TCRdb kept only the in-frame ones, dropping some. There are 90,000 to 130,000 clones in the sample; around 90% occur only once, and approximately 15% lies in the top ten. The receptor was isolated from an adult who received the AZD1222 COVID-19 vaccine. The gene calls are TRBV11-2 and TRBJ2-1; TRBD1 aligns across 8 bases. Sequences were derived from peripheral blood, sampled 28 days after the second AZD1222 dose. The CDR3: CASSLARQGRLNEQFF. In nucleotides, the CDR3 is TGTGCCAGCAGCTTAGCTCGACAGGGGCGACTCAATGAGCAGTTCTTC.